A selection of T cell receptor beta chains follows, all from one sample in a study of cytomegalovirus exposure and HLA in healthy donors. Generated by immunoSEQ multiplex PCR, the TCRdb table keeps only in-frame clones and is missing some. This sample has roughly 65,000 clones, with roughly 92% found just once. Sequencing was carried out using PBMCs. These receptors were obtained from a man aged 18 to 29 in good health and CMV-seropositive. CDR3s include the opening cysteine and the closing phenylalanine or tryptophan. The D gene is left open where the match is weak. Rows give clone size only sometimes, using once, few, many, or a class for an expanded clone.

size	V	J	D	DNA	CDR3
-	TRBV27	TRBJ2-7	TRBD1	TGTGCCAGCAGTACATACCGACAGGGCCCCTCCTACGAGCAGTACTTC	CASSTYRQGPSYEQYF
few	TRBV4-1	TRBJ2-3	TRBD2	TGCGCCAGCAGCCAAGATAGGGCGGGAGGGCCCCGCACAGATACGCAGTATTTT	CASSQDRAGGPRTDTQYF
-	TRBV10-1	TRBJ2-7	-	TGCGCCAGCAGTGAGCTTCCGAGGGCCGAGCAGTACTTC	CASSELPRAEQYF
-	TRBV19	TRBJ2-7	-	TGTGCCAGTATGGGGGCAGGGATCTACGAGCAGTACTTC	CASMGAGIYEQYF
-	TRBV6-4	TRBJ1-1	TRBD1	TGTGCCAGCAGTGAATATCCTCCGGGACAGGGGGCTGCTGAAGCTTTCTTT	CASSEYPPGQGAAEAFF
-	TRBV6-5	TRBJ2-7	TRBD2	TGTGCCAGCAGACGTAGCGGGAGAGCCTACGAGCAGTACTTC	CASRRSGRAYEQYF
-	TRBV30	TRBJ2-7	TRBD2	TGTGCCTGGAGTGTGGGACTAGCTCCCTACGAGCAGTACTTC	CAWSVGLAPYEQYF
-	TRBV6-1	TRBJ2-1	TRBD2	TGTGCCAGCAATCTTGGGACTAGCGTTTACAATGAGCAGTTCTTC	CASNLGTSVYNEQFF
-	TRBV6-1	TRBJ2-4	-	TGTGCCAGCAGTGAACCCCCCTCGACAGGATTAAAAAACATTCAGTACTTC	CASSEPPSTGLKNIQYF
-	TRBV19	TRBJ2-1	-	TGTGCCAGTAGTATTTCCGGCCTCAACTCGGGAAATGAGCAGTTCTTC	CASSISGLNSGNEQFF
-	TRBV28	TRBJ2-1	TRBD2	TGTGCCAGCAGCTCCGGGACTAGCGGCTACAATGAGCAGTTCTTC	CASSSGTSGYNEQFF
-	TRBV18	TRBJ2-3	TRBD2	TGTGCCAGCTCGCCATGGCGGGAGAGCACAGATACGCAGTATTTT	CASSPWRESTDTQYF
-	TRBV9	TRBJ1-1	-	TGTGCCAGCAGCGTATTTTATGGAGAGGCCACTGAAGCTTTCTTT	CASSVFYGEATEAFF
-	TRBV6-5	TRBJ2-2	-	TGTGCCAGCAGTTACAGAGAGAACACCGGGGAGCTGTTTTTT	CASSYRENTGELFF
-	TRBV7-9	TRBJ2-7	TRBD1	TGTGCCAGCAGCGCAGACGCGCGAGTTAGGGGGCAAGGCGAGCAGTACTTC	CASSADARVRGQGEQYF
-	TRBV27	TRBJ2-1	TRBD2	TGTGCCAGCAGTTTAAACGGACTAGCGGGAGTTGAGCAGTTCTTC	CASSLNGLAGVEQFF
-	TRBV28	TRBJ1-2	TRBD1	TGTGCCAGCCAGGCCGGGACAGGGGTTCCATCATTGTATGGCTACACCTTC	CASQAGTGVPSLYGYTF
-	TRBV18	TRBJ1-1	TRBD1	TGTGCCAGCTCACAACGGACAGGGAAGGAGGCTGAAGCTTTCTTT	CASSQRTGKEAEAFF
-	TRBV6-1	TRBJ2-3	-	TGTGCCATCCAGAGCACAGATACGCAGTATTTT	CAIQSTDTQYF
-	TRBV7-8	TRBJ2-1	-	TGTGCCAGCAGCTTTGAAAGGGCGGGTGAGCAGTTCTTC	CASSFERAGEQFF
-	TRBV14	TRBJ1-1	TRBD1	TGTGCCAGCAGCCTACGGACAGGGATGAACACTGAAGCTTTCTTT	CASSLRTGMNTEAFF
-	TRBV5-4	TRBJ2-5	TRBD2	TGTGCCAGCAGCTTCCAGCTGACTAGCGGAAGTGAGACCCAGTACTTC	CASSFQLTSGSETQYF
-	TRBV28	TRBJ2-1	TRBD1	TGTGCCAGCAGTTCCTGGACAGGGCCCGCGAACAATGAGCAGTTCTTC	CASSSWTGPANNEQFF
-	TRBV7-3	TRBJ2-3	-	TGTGCCAGCAGCTTAGGTATGGAGGATACGCAGTATTTT	CASSLGMEDTQYF
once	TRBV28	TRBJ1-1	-	TGTGCCAGCAGTTTGACAGGAGGCACTGAAGCTTTCTTT	CASSLTGGTEAFF
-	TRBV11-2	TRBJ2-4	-	TGTGCCAGCAGTTCCCTGCTCGGTTCCGGAGGCAAAAACATTCAGTACTTC	CASSSLLGSGGKNIQYF
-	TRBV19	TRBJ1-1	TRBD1	TGTGCCAGTACCCCAGCCGGACAGGGGGTTTGGACTGAAGCTTTCTTT	CASTPAGQGVWTEAFF
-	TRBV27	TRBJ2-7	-	TGTGCCAGCAGTTTATCGCTATCCTACGAGCAGTACTTC	CASSLSLSYEQYF
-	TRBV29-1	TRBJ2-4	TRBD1	TGCAGCGTTCGAACAGGGGACATTCAGTACTTC	CSVRTGDIQYF
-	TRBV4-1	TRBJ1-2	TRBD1	TGCGCCAGCAGCCAAGATGGTGAGGGACAGTGGAACACCTTC	CASSQDGEGQWNTF
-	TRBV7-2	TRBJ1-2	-	TGTGCCAGCAGCTCCATACTAGGACCCTATGGCTACACCTTC	CASSSILGPYGYTF
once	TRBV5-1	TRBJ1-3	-	TGCGCCAGCAGCTTGCTCTCACAGGGCCCTGGAAACACCATATATTTT	CASSLLSQGPGNTIYF
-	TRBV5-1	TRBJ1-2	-	TGCGCCAGCAGCTTGTTCAGGGAATCGCGCGGCTACACCTTC	CASSLFRESRGYTF
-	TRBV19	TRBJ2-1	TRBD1	TGTGCCAGTAGTATCCTACAGGGGGAAGGCAATGAGCAGTTCTTC	CASSILQGEGNEQFF
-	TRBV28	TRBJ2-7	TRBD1	TGTGCCAGCAGTGATGGCTACGGGACAGGGTTCTACGAGCAGTACTTC	CASSDGYGTGFYEQYF
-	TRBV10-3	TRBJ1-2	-	TGTGCCATCAGTGAGTCAATAAATAGTCTCTTCTATGGCTACACCTTC	CAISESINSLFYGYTF
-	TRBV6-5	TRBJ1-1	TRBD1	TGTGCCAGCAGTTACTCGACAGGGGGCGAGGCCACTGAAGCTTTCTTT	CASSYSTGGEATEAFF
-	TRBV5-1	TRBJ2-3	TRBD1	TGCGCCAGCAGCTTCGGGACAGGGAAGTCAGATACGCAGTATTTT	CASSFGTGKSDTQYF
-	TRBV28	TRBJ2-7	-	TGTGCCACTCTCGGACTCAGCTACGAGCAGTACTTC	CATLGLSYEQYF
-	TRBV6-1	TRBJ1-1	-	TGTGCCAGCAGTGGATATACAGGGAACACTGAAGCTTTCTTT	CASSGYTGNTEAFF